This T cell receptor (beta chain) was observed in a study of T cells in Graves' hyperthyroidism and ophthalmopathy. This clonotype was counted a few times. Its antigen is still unknown. Per germline, CDR1 DFQATT and CDR2 SNEGSKA (reference sequence). This CDR3 has 15 amino acids. Trimming removed 5 bases from V and 5 bases from J, with 19 bases in between. From RNA transcripts, TCR beta CDR3 regions were amplified. Initially, a first-round RT-PCR of the TCR CDR3 employed the HTBI primer set. TCRdb processed the multiplex PCR reads anew with MiXCR; each CDR3 protein has one entry. The table shows approximately 330,000 distinct CDR3 sequences, with around a sixth occurring only once. Study-level points and caveats: For ophthalmopathy, model prediction preceded onset by a median 6.5 months. Within blood appeared most thyroid clonotypes that had expanded above 0.001.

The genes are TRBV20-1 and TRBJ1-5; the D gene is possibly TRBD1 (6 bases). Material for sequencing was blood. The clonotype comes from a woman between 45 and 60 years old with Graves' hyperthyroidism. Written as DNA, the CDR3 is TGCAGTGCTCAGTCGGGGGGAGGGGGTCATCAGCCCCAGCATTTT. Protein sequence: CSAQSGGGGHQPQHF.